This TCR beta chain is drawn from a study of beta chain features in type 1 diabetes. Study conclusions and caveats: TCRB CDR3 length was moderately but significantly reduced in all four CD4+ subsets of Type 1 diabetes patients. Patients and controls would share equally any PCR tilt toward shorter templates. Insertions at VDJ junctions were less frequent in type 1 diabetes patients. These patients also deleted more nucleotides at the same junctions.

This clone was detected only a few times. Its antigen is unknown. Blood was drawn once from each donor into heparinised tubes. The draws averaged about 0.11 L. Germline-derived CDR1 and CDR2 are KGHSH and LQKENI. V dropped 3 bases and J dropped 7 bases, with 16 bases sitting between them. The CDR3 sequence is 15 residues long. The authors reverse transcribed all of the isolated RNA, so sequencing captured expressed TCRB transcripts. TCRdb's copy holds only in-frame clones and misses some; the assay was immunoSEQ multiplex PCR. Of 300,000 or so clones listed, roughly a tenth are singletons. The V call is TRBV18, the J call TRBJ2-1; D ambiguous. The source is a man under 40 with type 1 diabetes. Input material: central memory CD4+ T cells from blood. CDR3 in amino acids: CASSPQNQVGNEQFF. In nucleotides, the CDR3 is TGTGCCAGCTCACCCCAGAATCAGGTGGGGAATGAGCAGTTCTTC.